This TCR beta chain was sequenced during a study of shared clonotypes between healthy human individuals. Clones were sequenced by immunoSEQ multiplex PCR, and TCRdb holds only the in-frame ones, with some missing. Of about 2.5 million clones listed, 92% were seen once; the top ten hold approximately 0.39%. CDR1 and CDR2 from the germline V gene are SGHRS and YFSETQ. The CDR3 length is 16 residues. J was trimmed by 2 bases and V by 1 base; bases with no gene match: 5. This clonotype was obtained from a man younger than 35 in good health. Some clones in this sample may be carry-over from other donors' samples. Source material: naive CD4+ T cells from PBMCs. Subset: CD45RA+ positively selected. This chain uses TRBV5-1 with TRBJ2-3; 9 positions agree with TRBD2. The CDR3 spells CASSLSSGRFTDTQYF. The CDR3 DNA reads as TGCGCCAGCAGCTTGTCCAGCGGGAGGTTCACAGATACGCAGTATTTT.